These 4 T cell receptor beta chains originate from one sample sequenced in a study of T cells after yellow fever vaccination. TCRdb reprocessed the 5' RACE reads with MiXCR, giving one entry per CDR3 protein. The profile shows approximately 250,000 distinct CDR3 sequences, around 4.9% of them singletons. The sequenced sample was CD4+ T cells sorted from PBMCs, obtained on the day of the yellow fever booster vaccination. These receptors were obtained from a young man who received the YFV17D yellow fever vaccine.

V is TRBV11-2 and J is TRBJ2-1; D possibly matches TRBD1 or TRBD2 (5 bases each). The V and J ends lost 5 bases and 2 bases respectively, with 16 bases between them. The CDR3 is 16 amino acids. Germline assignment: CDR1 SGHAT and CDR2 FQNNGV. The CDR3 DNA reads as TGTGCCAGCAGCCACAGGACTCAAAATCCCTACAATGAGCAGTTCTTC. It yields the protein CASSHRTQNPYNEQFF. The variable domain in full, with the rest retrieved from reference TRBV11-2 and TRBJ2-1, is EAGVAQSPRYKIIEKRQSVAFWCNPISGHATLYWYQQILGQGPKLLIQFQNNGVVDDSQLPKDRFSAERLKGVDSTLKIQPAKLEDSAVYLCASSHRTQNPYNEQFFGPGTRLTVL.

This clonotype occurred many times. This rearrangement joins TRBV9 to TRBJ2-3; tentatively, D is TRBD1 (6 bases). The CDR3 covers 18 residues. With 4 bases removed from V and 2 bases from J, the gap between germline ends came to 23 bases. Germline V lookup: CDR1 SGDLS, CDR2 YYNGEE. The CDR3 protein is CASSLEPGQTKATDTQYF. The CDR3, as DNA: TGTGCCAGCAGCTTAGAACCGGGACAAACAAAAGCCACAGATACGCAGTATTTT. Full variable domain (rest looked up from reference TRBV9 and TRBJ2-3): DSGVTQTPKHLITATGQRVTLRCSPRSGDLSVYWYQQSLDQGLQFLIQYYNGEERAKGNILERFSAQQFPDLHSELNLSSLELGDSALYFCASSLEPGQTKATDTQYFGPGTRLTVL.

The sample holds many counts of this clonotype. The chain has TRBV5-1 and TRBJ2-5; D is unresolved. The CDR3 extends over 14 amino acids. V gave up 9 bases and J gave up 4 bases, with 19 bases separating them. CDR1 SGHRS and CDR2 YFSETQ come from the germline V gene. CDR3 in amino acids: CATAPVGLGETQYF. The CDR3 coding sequence is TGCGCCACCGCCCCAGTAGGCCTAGGAGAGACCCAGTACTTC.

This clonotype was counted between two and nine times. The chain uses TRBV5-1 and TRBJ2-5; 7 nucleotides line up with TRBD2. Trimming removed 4 bases from V and 2 bases from J; junction bases left unmatched: 11. The CDR3 sequence is 16 residues long. Germline lookup yields CDR1 SGHRS and CDR2 YFSETQ. The CDR3 nucleotides read TGCGCCAGCAGCGGAGGTGATGGGAGGGTACAAGAGACCCAGTACTTC. It yields the protein CASSGGDGRVQETQYF.